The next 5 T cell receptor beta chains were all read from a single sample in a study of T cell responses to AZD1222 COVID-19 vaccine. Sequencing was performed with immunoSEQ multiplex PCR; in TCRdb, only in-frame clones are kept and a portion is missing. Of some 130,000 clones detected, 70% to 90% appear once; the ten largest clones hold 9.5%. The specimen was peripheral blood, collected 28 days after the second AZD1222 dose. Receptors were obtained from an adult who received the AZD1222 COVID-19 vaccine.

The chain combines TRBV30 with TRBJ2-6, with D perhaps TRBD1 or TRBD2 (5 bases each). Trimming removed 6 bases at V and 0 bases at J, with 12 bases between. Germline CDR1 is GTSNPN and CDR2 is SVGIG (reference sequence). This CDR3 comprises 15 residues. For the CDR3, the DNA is TGTGCCTGTAAAAGAGGGGCCTCTGGGGCCAACGTCCTGACTTTC. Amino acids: CACKRGASGANVLTF. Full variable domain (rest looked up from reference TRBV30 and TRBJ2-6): SQTIHQWPATLVQPVGSPLSLECTVEGTSNPNLYWYRQAAGRGLQLLFYSVGIGQISSEVPQNLSASRPQDRQFILSSKKLLLSDSGFYLCACKRGASGANVLTFGAGSRLTVL.

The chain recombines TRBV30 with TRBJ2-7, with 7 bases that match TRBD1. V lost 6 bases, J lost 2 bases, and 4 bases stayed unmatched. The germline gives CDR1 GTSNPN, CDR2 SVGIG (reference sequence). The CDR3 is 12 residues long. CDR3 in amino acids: CACLRGPYEQYF. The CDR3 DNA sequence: TGTGCCTGTTTGAGGGGGCCCTACGAGCAGTACTTC.

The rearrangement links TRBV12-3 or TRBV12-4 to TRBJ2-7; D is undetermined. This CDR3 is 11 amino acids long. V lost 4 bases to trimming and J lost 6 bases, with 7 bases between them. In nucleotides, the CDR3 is TGTGCCAGCAGTTCGGGTGGCGAGCAGTACTTC. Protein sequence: CASSSGGEQYF.

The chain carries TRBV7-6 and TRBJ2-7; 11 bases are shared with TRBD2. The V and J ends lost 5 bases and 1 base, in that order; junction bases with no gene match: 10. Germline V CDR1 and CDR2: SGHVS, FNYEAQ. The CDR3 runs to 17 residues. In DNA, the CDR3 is TGTGCCAGCAGCCCCCTAGGAGTAGCGGGGGGGTCCTACGAGCAGTACTTC. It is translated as CASSPLGVAGGSYEQYF.

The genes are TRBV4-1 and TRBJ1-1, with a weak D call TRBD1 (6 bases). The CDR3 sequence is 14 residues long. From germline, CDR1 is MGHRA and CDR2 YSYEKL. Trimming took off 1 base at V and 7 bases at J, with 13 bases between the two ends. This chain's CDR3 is CASSQGDWTVEAFF. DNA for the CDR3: TGCGCCAGCAGCCAAGGCGATTGGACAGTTGAAGCTTTCTTT.